This entry describes one T cell receptor beta chain. Its antigen is not identified. Sequencing was performed with immunoSEQ multiplex PCR; in TCRdb, only in-frame clones are kept and a portion is missing. This repertoire shows 150,000 or so clones, about 94% found once; its top ten account for 1.5% to 2%. The sample originates from a study of cytomegalovirus exposure and HLA in healthy donors. For the study at large: Later analysis reported that the approximately 110 validation repertoires shared the platform of the 650 to 700 first-cohort repertoires. General study results and limits: Listed as cytomegalovirus-associated were over 150 TCR beta chains.

V was clipped by 3 bases and J by 5 bases; unmatched bases: 6. Germline CDR1 and CDR2: SGHVS and FQNEAQ. The CDR3 has 14 amino acids. The receptor was isolated from a young man in good health and CMV-seropositive. The rearrangement uses TRBV7-8 and TRBJ2-5, with 7 positions matching TRBD1. Material for sequencing was PBMCs. CDR3 nucleotide sequence: TGTGCCAGCAGCTTGGGACAGTTCAGGGAGACCCAGTACTTC. This sequence encodes CASSLGQFRETQYF.